The TCR beta chain described here comes from a study of cytomegalovirus exposure and HLA in healthy donors (TCRdb year 2017). Broadly, across the study: An earlier analysis of approximately 640 of the donors reported 276 Gb of sequence data and around 120 million unique TCR beta sequences from approximately 180 million T cells. An early release that covered several hundred HLA-typed donors contained 300 to 350 gigabases of sequencing data and 70 million to 100 million unique TCR sequences. The genetic ancestry cluster associated with self-reported Caucasian donors included roughly 84% of the 300 to 450 genotyped donors. The study was designed to test whether signatures of past pathogen exposure could be identified by cataloging public T cell receptors. The T cell repertoires of 666 subjects were profiled by immunosequencing and related to cytomegalovirus serostatus. Along with the approximately 650-subject first cohort, a separate validation cohort of over 90 different subjects was used. High-throughput TCR immunosequencing, statistical association of individual TCRs with disease status, and machine learning were combined to predict cytomegalovirus infection status. A later analysis re-analyzed previously published TCR beta repertoires from 666 donors and added high-resolution HLA genotyping to study TCR occurrence patterns. Rather than using new phenotypic data, the later analysis identified candidate immune exposures from TCR beta sequences and from how often those sequences occurred across donors. An earlier analysis of 587 of the donors used high-throughput TCR beta sequencing to judge whether each TCR beta V gene segment behaved as functional or pseudogenic. Donor age, sex, ethnicity and CMV serostatus were collected together with the repertoire data. Genome-wide SNP genotypes for about 65% of the roughly 670 donors were used in a later genetic analysis, which treated that subset as a discovery cohort. Every repertoire in the discovery cohort had been generated on one and the same sequencing platform. HLA typing covered class I and class II loci at four-digit resolution. Typing coverage varied by locus: roughly 620-640 donors for A, B, C, DRB1 and DQB1; roughly 500 for DQA1; more than 600 for DPA1; under 490 for DPB1. A handful of DR-DQ haplotypes were handled as single units for association and clustering because linkage in the cohort was strong. Among a few hundred genotyped donors of the cohort, an average of around 240,000 unique TCR beta nucleotide sequences were sequenced per donor, roughly 20% of them non-productive.

As encoded in the germline V gene (reference sequence), CDR1 is WNHNN while CDR2 is SYGVQD. The CDR3 covers 15 residues, taking in both the cysteine and the phenylalanine. Of the read, only the CDR3 DNA is kept; its 45 bases are in frame from base 1. Unmatched junction bases come to 5, with V trimmed by 6 bases and J by 2 bases. Receptor libraries were prepared by the immunoSEQ multiplex PCR assay. For the multiplex PCR, a mixture combining 60 forward primers for TCR Vbeta segments and 13 reverse primers for TCR Jbeta segments was used. Amplification of the CDR3 region of rearranged TCR beta genes was performed with a multiplex PCR assay on genomic DNA. The Illumina HiSeq System was used to sequence the amplified TCR beta libraries as 87-base-pair reads. The authors' analysis ran thus. A later analysis counted some 80 million unique TCR beta chains across the 666 repertoires, and roughly 11 million of these chains were shared by at least two donors. A nearest-neighbor algorithm error-corrected the raw reads and collapsed the reads into unique sequences, merging closely related sequences to remove PCR and sequencing errors. CDR3 sequences were aligned to IMGT reference sequences to assign V, D and J gene segments. For a sequence to be retained, a match of at least six nucleotides was required to both a V gene segment and a J gene segment. A rearrangement was called productive if the CDR3 had no stop codons and remained in frame with V and J, and every other rearrangement was called non-productive. CDR3 was defined by IMGT convention, running from the second conserved V-encoded cysteine to the conserved J-encoded phenylalanine. In an earlier analysis of roughly 610 of the donors, sequences lacking an unambiguous match to a single V gene segment were excluded. An earlier analysis of about 590 of the donors classified V segments as functional when productive rearrangements were above 56.7% and as segregating when the standard deviation between donors was above 5%. A statistical classification framework was developed to diagnose cytomegalovirus status using the catalog of TCR beta chain sequences. A later analysis assigned V and J genes by comparing TCR nucleotide sequences with IMGT/GENE-DB human TR gene sequences. The TCRdist pipeline was used in a later analysis to assign CDR3 sequences and most-parsimonious VDJ recombination scenarios. A later analysis defined each TCR beta chain by its CDR3 amino acid sequence plus V-gene family, and excluded reads lacking a unique V-gene family. A later analysis removed nearly 600 highly shared, low-generation-probability nucleotide sequences to deal with suspected cross-contamination and a sequencing artifact. For each public chain, a later analysis derived a clonal expansion index from normalized ranks of inferred template counts within each repertoire. In a later analysis, generation probabilities were computed with a VDJ recombination model fitted to out-of-frame rearrangements, and the resulting probabilities were checked against IGoR. A later analysis scored TCR-TCR, TCR-HLA and TCR-CMV co-occurrence with hypergeometric tests, applying a repertoire-size bias correction to TCR pairs. To estimate false discovery rates, a later analysis permuted the HLA or CMV assignments 20 times. In a later analysis, co-occurring TCRs were grouped using DBSCAN, with TCRdist sequence similarity added in when clustering inside HLA-allele-positive subsets. For co-occurrence clustering, repertoires with fewer than 30,000 or more than 120,000 public chains were excluded, along with 4 to 6 repertoires with anomalous nucleotide sharing. This is the immuneACCESS table as TCRdb keeps it, with only in-frame sequences that have V and J called. A part of the clones is gone; compared with another copy, unresolved V genes explain less than half, and the rest is unexplained. V and J calls and clone size are given by that table; D and trimming were obtained from the DNA. The sample includes over 150,000 clones, with roughly 77% observed a single time. Clones ranked in the top ten supply 1% of the sample.

In total, around 600 healthy bone marrow donors made up the cohort. At the time of sampling, all cohort members were nominally healthy, though unrecorded immune exposures were likely present. The donor tested CMV seropositive, placing the donor among the 250 to 300 seropositive members of the cohort. A peripheral blood sample was collected from each donor, and TCR beta sequencing was performed on peripheral blood mononuclear cells. The Qiagen DNeasy Blood Extraction Kit was used to extract genomic DNA from the blood cell samples. Study-wide conclusions, independent of this receptor: A later analysis associated approximately 17,000 TCR beta sequences with specific HLA alleles at a false discovery rate of 0.05. Three of the identified cytomegalovirus-associated TCR beta chains were confirmed in vitro to be specific for cytomegalovirus antigens. Because counts were too low, about 18 rarely observed V segments, including chromosome 9 orphons, were left out of the earlier analysis of a few hundred of the donors. According to a later genetic analysis, donors in an Asian-associated ancestry cluster had fewer N-insertions in productive TCRs than the approximately 700-donor mean. According to a later analysis, most CMV-associated TCR beta chains appeared to be HLA-restricted, and the HLA associations seemed to be driven largely by CMV exposure. A further reported finding was that TCR beta sequences accurately predicted the HLA-A and HLA-B alleles for most subjects in the first cohort. Linkage disequilibrium might explain the correlated functional status among segregating V segments, but an unknown experimental factor could not be excluded. In the study, about 150 TCR beta chains were listed as associated with cytomegalovirus. In a later analysis, HLA-associated TCR beta chains were found to be more clonally expanded and to have lower generation probabilities than equally common non-associated chains. Cytomegalovirus status was reported to be diagnosed by the classifier with high specificity and sensitivity in both the original and validation cohorts. An earlier analysis of 587 of the donors showed that most TCR beta V segments appeared in productive rearrangements either about 87% or about 30% of the time, which broadly matched IMGT annotations. A later genetic analysis associated a missense DCLRE1C variant with V-gene and J-gene trimming of TCR beta chains, and an independent cohort replicated the association. In this cohort, only TCR beta chains were sequenced, and detectable features were limited by the absence of alpha or paired-chain data. CMV serostatus was the only immune exposure information available for the cohort. Because the 87-base-pair reads could not distinguish some IMGT-functional V segments, including TRBV6-2 and TRBV6-3, those segments were excluded. HLA typing was unavailable for some donors at each locus, so association tests used only the typed subset. A cluster of highly shared sequence variants was judged likely to be a technical artifact of the sequencing pipeline. In a later analysis, TCR association rates were found to vary across HLA loci, with the most associated TCRs seen for DRB1 alleles and the fewest for HLA-C alleles. Across donors, most TCR sequences were observed very rarely, whereas some public TCRs were present in many individuals. In a later analysis, several top co-occurrence clusters were reported to appear linked to parvovirus B19, influenza, CMV and Epstein-Barr virus. Assigning TCR associations to individual alleles was difficult when HLA alleles, especially DR and DQ, strongly co-occurred. It was suggested by the authors that the approach could potentially be generalized to other disease states and immunological phenotypes. Sequencing depth was assumed to be roughly uniform across donors in the presence/absence analyses, though that assumption may not hold.

A word on this clone: This clone's antigen is unknown. No much larger clone exists at a distance of one base, and base qualities are not known.

The receptor chain draws on TRBV10-1 and TRBJ2-7; 12 middle bases align to TRBD2. The sequence was collected from a woman between 45 and 65 years old in good health and CMV-seropositive. Sample: PBMCs. This receptor carries the CDR3 CASSRLAGEPYEQYF. The sequenced DNA is TGCGCCAGCAGCCGACTAGCGGGAGAACCCTACGAGCAGTACTTC.